This is a list of T cell receptor beta chains from one sample in a study of blood T cell repertoires in COVID-19. Clones were sequenced by immunoSEQ multiplex PCR, and TCRdb holds only the in-frame ones, with some missing. Of 350,000 or so clones listed, roughly 87% are singletons. The sequenced material came from PBMCs or T cells enriched from blood (not recorded which). The receptors stem from a woman between 25 and 40 years old who had recovered from COVID-19. Both conserved end residues are part of each CDR3. D genes are given only for firm matches. A clone size is listed for some rows: how often the clone was seen (once, few, many), or a class if it is expanded.

.,TRBV5-1,TRBJ2-1,.,TGCGCCAGCAGCTTGGTGGCCGGAGAGGATGAGCAGTTCTTC,CASSLVAGEDEQFF
.,TRBV15,TRBJ1-4,.,TGTGCCACCAGCAGAGATCCCCGAGCGGGGCCAACTAATGAAAAACTGTTTTTT,CATSRDPRAGPTNEKLFF
TRBD1,TRBV5-1,TRBJ2-1,.,TGCGCCAGCAGCTTGGAGGGGGCTATCTACAATGAGCAGTTCTTC,CASSLEGAIYNEQFF
TRBD2,TRBV27,TRBJ2-3,.,TGTGCCAGCAGTTTATCCTCTAGCGGGGGGTCCACAGATACGCAGTATTTT,CASSLSSSGGSTDTQYF
.,TRBV30,TRBJ2-3,once,TGTGCCTGGGGCGCCGGGTTAACAGATACGCAGTATTTT,CAWGAGLTDTQYF
TRBD1,TRBV6-4,TRBJ2-3,.,TGTGCCAGCAGTGACTCACACAGGGGGGCAGATACGCAGTATTTT,CASSDSHRGADTQYF
.,TRBV9,TRBJ2-2,.,TGTGCCAGCAGCGTAGATCCAGCGGGGACAACAGGGGGGGAGCTGTTTTTT,CASSVDPAGTTGGELFF
.,TRBV5-1,TRBJ1-1,.,TGCGCCAGCAGCTTTTGGCAACAGGGGAACACTGAAGCTTTCTTT,CASSFWQQGNTEAFF
.,TRBV7-2,TRBJ2-3,.,TGTGCCAGCAGCCCCCGAGCTAGCACAGATACGCAGTATTTT,CASSPRASTDTQYF
TRBD2,TRBV19,TRBJ2-2,.,TGTGCCAGTAGGCCGGGGGGATCGAACACCGGGGAGCTGTTTTTT,CASRPGGSNTGELFF
.,TRBV6-5,TRBJ1-1,.,TGTGCCAGCCTTTGGACTGTCGGGGACACTGAAGCTTTCTTT,CASLWTVGDTEAFF
.,TRBV5-1,TRBJ1-4,.,TGCGCCAGCAGCTTGGGCACTACAACTAATGAAAAACTGTTTTTT,CASSLGTTTNEKLFF
TRBD2,TRBV23-1,TRBJ2-7,.,TGCGCCAGCAGTCAACTTAGCGGGGGGGGCTACGAGCAGTACTTC,CASSQLSGGGYEQYF
.,TRBV5-1,TRBJ2-1,.,TGCGCCAGCAGCTCCGGTGTAGGCGTTCCAGGGAAGAATGAGCAGTTCTTC,CASSSGVGVPGKNEQFF
.,TRBV6-2/TRBV6-3,TRBJ1-5,.,TGTGCCAGCAGTATCGGGAGAGATAGCAATCAGCCCCAGCATTTT,CASSIGRDSNQPQHF
.,TRBV5-5,TRBJ1-6,once,TGCGCCACGCAGTGGGCCGGGGATAATTCACCCCTCCACTTT,CATQWAGDNSPLHF
TRBD1,TRBV24-1,TRBJ2-3,.,TGTGCCACCGGGGACAGAAGCACAGATACGCAGTATTTT,CATGDRSTDTQYF
TRBD1,TRBV9,TRBJ2-2,.,TGTGCCAGCAGCGGGCTAGGGGACAGGGCGAGGGACACCGGGGAGCTGTTTTTT,CASSGLGDRARDTGELFF
.,TRBV29-1,TRBJ1-1,.,TGCAGCGTCGGGACTGACACTGAAGCTTTCTTT,CSVGTDTEAFF
.,TRBV6-5,TRBJ2-5,.,TGTGCCAGCAGGACTTTCCAAGAGACCCAGTACTTC,CASRTFQETQYF
TRBD1,TRBV6-1,TRBJ1-1,.,TGTGCCAGCAGTGACCGGGACAGGGGGCTTAACACTGAAGCTTTCTTT,CASSDRDRGLNTEAFF
TRBD2,TRBV5-1,TRBJ2-7,.,TGCGCCAGCAGCTTAGTTACTAGCGGGGCCCTCTACGAGCAGTACTTC,CASSLVTSGALYEQYF
.,TRBV5-1,TRBJ2-7,.,TGCGCCAGCAGCACCGGACAGTCGACCTACGAGCAGTACTTC,CASSTGQSTYEQYF
.,TRBV28,TRBJ2-3,.,TGTGCCAGCAGTGAAATGACTCTTTATACAGATACGCAGTATTTT,CASSEMTLYTDTQYF